Sequencing of this T cell receptor beta chain was carried out in a study of blood T cell repertoires in COVID-19. Across the whole study: Acute-phase and convalescent COVID-19 samples originated in the United States, Italy and Spain. PBMCs, B-cell-depleted T cells, or T cells provided the cDNA or gDNA that made up the material.

Looked up from germline, CDR1 is SEHNR and CDR2 is FQNEAQ (reference sequence). The CDR3 length is 16 residues. The ends lost 5 bases at V and 0 bases at J; junction bases unmatched: 4. In the authors' workflow: From reference gene primer amplification, estimates of nucleated cell counts were derived. Measured with immunoSEQ multiplex PCR; TCRdb has only the in-frame clones, and not every one. The V and J calls and clone size were taken over from that table, and D and trimming were inferred from the DNA. The sample contains about 140,000 clones, less than 80% of which appear only once. The source material was peripheral blood. This clonotype originated in a woman of 80 years or more with active or convalescent COVID-19. The rearrangement joins TRBV7-9 to TRBJ2-1; 10 bases line up with TRBD2. The CDR3 nucleotides are TGTGCCAGCAGCGATAGCGGGGGGAGCTCCTACAATGAGCAGTTCTTC. It specifies CASSDSGGSSYNEQFF.